Within the sample, the clone carrying this T cell receptor (beta chain) is medium-sized. This record comes from a study of low-dose radiotherapy and immunotherapy resistance in tumors. Primers used for first-strand cDNA, a TRAV- and TRBV-specific set, covered both alpha and beta chains. With a V-primer adapter and a constant-region primer, TCRs were amplified for 20 PCR cycles. In TCRdb, the reads were re-called with MiXCR into one record per CDR3 protein. The sample holds 40,000 or so distinct CDR3 sequences, around a third seen once. Trimming took off 6 bases at V and 7 bases at J, with 13 bases between the two ends. Germline V gives CDR1 MDHEN, CDR2 SYDVKM. The CDR3 is 13 amino acids. The time point was: before trial treatment.

Sequencing used PBMCs, obtained before treatment. The V and J genes are TRBV28 and TRBJ1-5; possibly TRBD1 for D (5 bases). This clonotype was obtained from a male donor with gallbladder cancer. The CDR3 protein is CASSTWGGQPQHF. The DNA of the CDR3 is TGTGCCAGCAGCACCTGGGGGGGACAGCCCCAGCATTTT. The variable domain in full, with the rest retrieved from reference TRBV28 and TRBJ1-5, is DVKVTQSSRYLVKRTGEKVFLECVQDMDHENMFWYRQDPGLGLRLIYFSYDVKMKEKGDIPEGYSVSREKKERFSLILESASTNQTSMYLCASSTWGGQPQHFGDGTRLSIL.